This is a list of T cell receptor beta chains from one sample in a study of cytomegalovirus exposure and HLA in healthy donors. Assay used: immunoSEQ multiplex PCR; TCRdb lists only in-frame clones, some missing. The data hold 200,000 or so clones, with around 79% observed a single time. What was sequenced was PBMCs. Receptors were obtained from a man between 18 and 35 years old in good health and CMV-seronegative. Each CDR3 is given with its conserved first and last residue. Each record gives: CDR3 DNA, CDR3 protein, D gene, V gene, J gene, clone size, CDR3 length. A D gene is named only where the DNA matches it firmly. Rows give clone size only sometimes, using once, few, many, or a class for an expanded clone.

CDR3 DNA: TGTGCCAGCAGCTTAGAGGCAGGGATGTATGGCTACACCTTC; CDR3 protein: CASSLEAGMYGYTF; D gene: -; V gene: TRBV7-9; J gene: TRBJ1-2; clone size: few; CDR3 length: 14
CDR3 DNA: TGCGCCAGCAGCCAACCGGAGTCCGGGTTCCATGGCTACACCTTC; CDR3 protein: CASSQPESGFHGYTF; D gene: -; V gene: TRBV4-3; J gene: TRBJ1-2; clone size: -; CDR3 length: 15
CDR3 DNA: TGCGCCAGCAGCCCGACGGAGAGCTCGGAGACTGAAGCTTTCTTT; CDR3 protein: CASSPTESSETEAFF; D gene: -; V gene: TRBV4-1; J gene: TRBJ1-1; clone size: medium-sized; CDR3 length: 15
CDR3 DNA: TGTGCCAGCAGCCTACACACCGGGGAGCTGTTTTTT; CDR3 protein: CASSLHTGELFF; D gene: -; V gene: TRBV11-3; J gene: TRBJ2-2; clone size: few; CDR3 length: 12
CDR3 DNA: TGCGCCAGCAGCTTCAACGCCAGGGAATACGAGCAGTACTTC; CDR3 protein: CASSFNAREYEQYF; D gene: -; V gene: TRBV5-1; J gene: TRBJ2-7; clone size: few; CDR3 length: 14
CDR3 DNA: TGTGCCAGCAGCTTCGGGACAGAGAACTATGGCTACACCTTC; CDR3 protein: CASSFGTENYGYTF; D gene: TRBD1; V gene: TRBV7-9; J gene: TRBJ1-2; clone size: few; CDR3 length: 14
CDR3 DNA: TGTGCCAGCAGCAATTATTTGACACCGAGCGGGGAGCTGTTTTTT; CDR3 protein: CASSNYLTPSGELFF; D gene: -; V gene: TRBV5-8; J gene: TRBJ2-2; clone size: -; CDR3 length: 15
CDR3 DNA: TGCGCCAGCAGCCAAGAGGCACAGTCCTTAGCCAAAAACATTCAGTACTTC; CDR3 protein: CASSQEAQSLAKNIQYF; D gene: -; V gene: TRBV4-3; J gene: TRBJ2-4; clone size: -; CDR3 length: 17
CDR3 DNA: TGTGCCAGCAGCCTAAGTAGGACAGGATACAATCAGCCCCAGCATTTT; CDR3 protein: CASSLSRTGYNQPQHF; D gene: TRBD1; V gene: TRBV28; J gene: TRBJ1-5; clone size: -; CDR3 length: 16
CDR3 DNA: TGTGCCTGGAGTGCGTACCGGGACAGGGCCTACGAGCAGTACTTC; CDR3 protein: CAWSAYRDRAYEQYF; D gene: TRBD1; V gene: TRBV30; J gene: TRBJ2-7; clone size: -; CDR3 length: 15
CDR3 DNA: TGTGCCACCAGCAAGGGGCCGAAGGAAAAACTGTTTTTT; CDR3 protein: CATSKGPKEKLFF; D gene: -; V gene: TRBV15; J gene: TRBJ1-4; clone size: -; CDR3 length: 13
CDR3 DNA: TGTGCCAGCAGCCCCCAAGACCGGAGCTCCTACAATGAGCAGTTCTTC; CDR3 protein: CASSPQDRSSYNEQFF; D gene: -; V gene: TRBV11-2; J gene: TRBJ2-1; clone size: few; CDR3 length: 16
CDR3 DNA: TGTGCCAGCAGCTTAAGGGGCGGGAGGGCCTTGAATGAGCAGTTCTTC; CDR3 protein: CASSLRGGRALNEQFF; D gene: TRBD2; V gene: TRBV7-8; J gene: TRBJ2-1; clone size: -; CDR3 length: 16
CDR3 DNA: TGCGCCAGCAGTCACCCGACTAGCGGGGCCCCAAGCTCCTACGAGCAGTACTTC; CDR3 protein: CASSHPTSGAPSSYEQYF; D gene: TRBD2; V gene: TRBV10-2; J gene: TRBJ2-7; clone size: -; CDR3 length: 18
CDR3 DNA: TGTGCCAGCAGCCAAGATGCGGGATTCGGTAGTGAGCAGTTCTTC; CDR3 protein: CASSQDAGFGSEQFF; D gene: -; V gene: TRBV5-8; J gene: TRBJ2-1; clone size: few; CDR3 length: 15
CDR3 DNA: TGTGCCAGCAGCCCCAGCCAAGAGACCCAGTACTTC; CDR3 protein: CASSPSQETQYF; D gene: -; V gene: TRBV7-6; J gene: TRBJ2-5; clone size: -; CDR3 length: 12